The clone carrying this T cell receptor (beta chain) was picked up many times. Its antigen remains unidentified. J gave up 4 bases and V 5 bases, and 15 bases lay outside the gene matches. CDR3 length equals 17 residues. Germline V CDR1 and CDR2: PRHDT, FYEKMQ (reference sequence). These data come from a study of molecular identifiers for immune sequencing clone quantification. Turning to the study itself: In replicates, RNA from around 20,000 or 100,000 naive CD8 cells was divided five ways and four parts were sequenced.

Previously reported methods and listed TCR primers produced the bulk TCR libraries. TCRdb reprocessed the PCR reads with MiXCR, giving one entry per CDR3 protein. The sample lists some 70,000 distinct CDR3 sequences, 15% to 20% seen once, with about 1.5% in the top ten. Points from the study as a whole: Sizes of highly expanded clones could be underestimated through identical TCRs sharing a barcode.

The chain couples TRBV13 to TRBJ1-1; 8 bases are shared with TRBD1. Sample: naive CD8+ T cells from blood, with Jurkat cell RNA spiked in. The subset here: FACS-sorted CD8+CD4-CCR7+CD45RA+ naive T cells. The TCR was taken from a human donor in good health. Some libraries in this study had Jurkat cell RNA spiked in. The CDR3 DNA reads TGTGCCAGCAGCGGAACCTACGCTCAGGGGGCAGGCACTGAAGCTTTCTTT. This translates into CASSGTYAQGAGTEAFF.